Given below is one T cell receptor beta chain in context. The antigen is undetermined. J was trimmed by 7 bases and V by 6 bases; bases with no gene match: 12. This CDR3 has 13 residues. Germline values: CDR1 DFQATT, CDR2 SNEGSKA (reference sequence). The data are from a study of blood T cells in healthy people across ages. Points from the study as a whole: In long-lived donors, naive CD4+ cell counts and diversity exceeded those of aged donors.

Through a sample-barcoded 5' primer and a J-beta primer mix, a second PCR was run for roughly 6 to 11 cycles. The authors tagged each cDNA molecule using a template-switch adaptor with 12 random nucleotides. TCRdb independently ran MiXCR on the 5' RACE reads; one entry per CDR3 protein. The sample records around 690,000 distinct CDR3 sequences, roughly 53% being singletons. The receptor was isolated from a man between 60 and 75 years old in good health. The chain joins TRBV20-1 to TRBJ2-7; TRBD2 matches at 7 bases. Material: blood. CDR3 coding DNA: TGCAGTGCAGCCGAGGGACTAACCAATGAGCAGTACTTC. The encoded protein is CSAAEGLTNEQYF.